Detailed here is one T cell receptor beta chain. This sample was taken from a study of blood T cell repertoires in COVID-19. At the level of the study: Specimens from acute and convalescent COVID-19 originated in the United States, Italy and Spain. Sources were T cells, B-cell-depleted T cells, or PBMCs; the material itself was cDNA or gDNA.

The V and J ends lost 5 bases and 6 bases, in that order; junction bases with no gene match: 6. The V gene's germline CDR1 is LGHDT and CDR2 YNNKEL (reference sequence). The CDR3 totals 14 residues. Per the study methods: Reference gene primer amplification gave nucleated cell count estimates. This table comes from immunoSEQ multiplex PCR, and its TCRdb copy is limited to in-frame clones, with some not included. V, J and clone size derive from that table, while D and trimming were established from the DNA sequence. The table lists some 50,000 clones, approximately 90% of them singletons. The TCR was taken from a man older than 75 with acute or convalescent COVID-19. Sequences were obtained from peripheral blood. J is TRBJ1-2 and V is TRBV3-1 (or the pseudogene TRBV3-2), with TRBD1 identical over 10 bases. The chain's CDR3 is CASSDRGRRNGYTF. CDR3 coding DNA: TGTGCCAGCAGCGACAGGGGGCGAAGGAATGGCTACACCTTC.